Given below is one TCR beta chain in context. Its antigen is unidentified. The record originates from a study of OX40 agonist ivuxolimab in advanced cancers. Study-wide background: Hepatocellular carcinoma, melanoma, renal cell or head and neck cancer occurred in dose-escalation patients. Those enrolled were less than 85% male, with a mean age of around 58 years and ages from about 20 to 79.

Repertoires were generated with immunoSEQ multiplex PCR, while TCRdb's copy carries only in-frame clones and drops some. This sample has about 82,000 clones; 91% occur once, and the top ten carry roughly 2.1%. V shed 3 bases and J shed 0 bases, with 9 bases lying between them. Per germline, CDR1 SNHLY and CDR2 FYNNEI. The CDR3 is 15 residues long. Study results and caveats: Relative to CD4+, CD8+ T cells held more expanded clones on average. Antigen specificity remained undetermined for the expanded peripheral T cells.

This specimen was CD4+ or CD8+ T cells sorted from blood, taken in a trial of the OX40 agonist ivuxolimab. The sequence derives from an adult with an advanced solid tumor such as melanoma, head and neck, liver or kidney cancer. V and J are TRBV2 and TRBJ1-3; D ambiguous. The DNA of the CDR3 is TGTGCCAGCAGTGAGCTTTCTTCCTCTGGAAACACCATATATTTT. Residues: CASSELSSSGNTIYF.